These 4 T cell receptor beta chains came from one sample sequenced in a study of blood T cell repertoires in COVID-19. Generated by immunoSEQ multiplex PCR, the TCRdb table keeps only in-frame clones and is missing some. This sample has about 160,000 clones, with roughly 90% found just once. Sequencing input: peripheral blood. All receptors come from a young man with COVID-19, enrolled during active disease.

The chain employs TRBV5-1 and TRBJ2-7; 8 bases are shared with TRBD1. V lost 4 bases, J lost 2 bases, and 5 bases stayed unmatched. The germline gives CDR1 SGHRS, CDR2 YFSETQ. The CDR3 consists of 14 residues. The chain's CDR3 is CASSVDRATYEQYF. The CDR3 DNA reads TGCGCCAGCAGCGTGGACAGGGCTACCTACGAGCAGTACTTC.

The V call is TRBV7-2, the J call TRBJ1-2; D is ambiguous. V lost 2 bases to trimming and J lost 6 bases, with 22 bases between them. CDR1 is SGHTA, CDR2 FQGNSA, per germline. This CDR3 has 17 residues. In DNA form, the CDR3 reads TGTGCCAGCAGCTTATTCGGAGTCGGAGGACGTGGAAATGGCTACACCTTC. Its protein product is CASSLFGVGGRGNGYTF.

Written as DNA, the CDR3 is TGTGCCAGCAGGGGGGGACAGGGCTACGAGCAGTACTTC. Protein sequence: CASRGGQGYEQYF. The chain employs TRBV6-5 and TRBJ2-7, with TRBD1 identical over 9 bases. Germline V gene sequence: CDR1 MNHEY, CDR2 SVGAGI. The J segment lost 3 bases and the V segment lost 6 bases, leaving 3 bases of the junction unmatched. There are 13 residues in the CDR3.

The chain has TRBV9 and TRBJ1-1; D is possibly TRBD1 (5 bases). This CDR3 region has 16 residues. The germline V and J ends were trimmed by 0 bases and 2 bases, with 14 bases remaining between them. The germline CDR1 and CDR2 sequences are SGDLS and YYNGEE. CDR3 sequence: CASSVVAGLFNTEAFF. The DNA of the CDR3 is TGTGCCAGCAGCGTAGTGGCAGGGTTATTTAACACTGAAGCTTTCTTT.